This entry describes one TCR beta chain. What it binds is not known. This sample was taken from a study of blood T cells in healthy people across ages. The study's findings and limits: Unsorted PBMC material precluded a definitive naive versus antigen-experienced comparison. Investigators treated diversity estimates from one million T cells as underestimates.

The use of a sample-barcoded 5' primer and a J-beta primer mix characterized a second PCR of 7 to 11 cycles. From the 5' RACE reads, TCRdb called clonotypes with MiXCR, one entry per CDR3 protein. Of about 1.1 million distinct CDR3 sequences listed, roughly two fifths are singletons. The CDR3 sequence is 16 residues long. The germline CDR1 and CDR2 sequences are MGHRA and YSYEKL. V lost 4 bases to trimming and J lost 0 bases; unmatched junction nucleotides: 7. Material for sequencing was blood. The J gene is TRBJ2-3, the V gene TRBV4-1, with 7 bases fitting TRBD1. The clonotype originates from a man aged 18 to 29 in good health. Here the CDR3 DNA reads TGCGCCAGCAGCCTGTTGACAGGGCCTAGCACAGATACGCAGTATTTT. Amino acids: CASSLLTGPSTDTQYF.